These 17 T cell receptor beta chains originate from one sample sequenced in a study of blood T cell repertoires in COVID-19 (TCRdb year 2020). Library preparation used the immunoSEQ multiplex PCR assay. TCRdb provides this immuneACCESS table in a form limited to in-frame rearrangements. Some clones are lacking; in checked studies, under half of them reflect an unresolved V gene, and why the rest are absent is not known. The sample contains about 170,000 clones, roughly 70% of them found a single time. The top ten constitute 2.5% to 3.5% of the sample. Input material: peripheral blood. These receptors all come from a woman aged 80 or older with acute or convalescent COVID-19.

The V call is TRBV24-1, the J call TRBJ2-1; 12 bases are a match to TRBD2. The germline gives CDR1 KGHDR, CDR2 SFDVKD. This CDR3 is built from 15 residues. Trimming took 3 bases from V and 7 from J; bases not matched to a gene: 3. Written as DNA, the CDR3 is TGTGCCACCAGTGATAATGGACTAGCGGGAAATGAGCAGTTCTTC. Translated, it gives CATSDNGLAGNEQFF.

This clone came up many times. The chain links TRBV7-9 to TRBJ2-1, with 8 bases identical to TRBD2. V was clipped by 8 bases and J by 0 bases; unmatched bases: 6. Germline assignment: CDR1 SEHNR and CDR2 FQNEAQ (reference sequence). The CDR3 is 15 amino acids. The CDR3 sequence is CASVRSGSSYNEQFF. In nucleotides, the CDR3 is TGTGCCAGCGTCCGGAGCGGGAGCTCCTACAATGAGCAGTTCTTC.

This clone was seen a handful of times. The V and J genes are TRBV5-1 and TRBJ2-7, with D maybe TRBD2 (6 bases). The CDR3 covers 14 residues. CDR1 is SGHRS, CDR2 YFSETQ, per germline. V was shortened by 3 bases and J by 5 bases, with 15 bases between the two germline ends. The CDR3 DNA reads as TGCGCCAGCAGCTACCCTAGGGAGGTGAACGAGCAGTACTTC. It yields the protein CASSYPREVNEQYF.

The gene calls are TRBV24-1 and TRBJ2-1; 10 nucleotides agree with TRBD2. CDR3 length: 18 amino acids. CDR1 and CDR2 (germline): KGHDR, SFDVKD. V was clipped by 1 base and J by 4 bases; unmatched bases: 9. The CDR3 region has the DNA TGTGCCACCAGTGATTTTGAAAGCGGGAGGGCCCCATACAATGAGCAGTTCTTC. This codes for CATSDFESGRAPYNEQFF.

J is TRBJ2-3 and V is TRBV3-1 (or the pseudogene TRBV3-2), with D possibly being TRBD2 (6 bases). CDR1 LGHDT and CDR2 YNNKEL come from the germline V gene (reference sequence). The CDR3 contains 14 residues. Trimming removed 1 base from V and 1 base from J, with 6 bases in between. CDR3 sequence: CASSQAGGTDTQYF. In DNA form, the CDR3 reads TGTGCCAGCAGCCAAGCGGGAGGCACAGATACGCAGTATTTT.

This clone was observed a few times. For the CDR3, the DNA is TGCAGCGCTGGGACAAGCTACAATGAGCAGTTCTTC. Its protein product is CSAGTSYNEQFF. The J gene is TRBJ2-1, the V gene TRBV29-1; a weak D match, TRBD1 (6 bases). The CDR3 contains 12 residues. Trimming left V 7 bases short and J 3 bases short, with 10 bases between. Germline CDR1 SQVTM, CDR2 ANQGSEA.

The V gene is TRBV5-1, the J gene TRBJ2-3; the match to TRBD2 covers 9 bases. J lost 2 bases, V lost 4 bases, and 5 bases had no gene match. The CDR3 runs 15 residues. The germline V gene encodes CDR1 SGHRS and CDR2 YFSETQ. The CDR3 loop is CASSQSGRHTDTQYF. DNA for the CDR3: TGCGCCAGCAGCCAGAGCGGGAGGCACACAGATACGCAGTATTTT.

This rearrangement joins TRBV2 to TRBJ2-1; TRBD2 is a possible D gene (6 bases). Looked up from germline, CDR1 is SNHLY and CDR2 is FYNNEI. The CDR3 is 12 amino acids. The V gene lost 7 bases and the J gene lost 9 bases, with 13 bases spanning the gap. CDR3 residues: CASTLASVEQFF. CDR3 coding DNA: TGTGCCAGCACACTAGCTTCGGTTGAGCAGTTCTTC.

The CDR3 spells CASRIAGGVSYEQYF. The CDR3 DNA follows: TGCGCCAGCAGGATAGCGGGAGGGGTCTCCTACGAGCAGTACTTC. The chain links TRBV10-2 to TRBJ2-7, with 11 bases fitting TRBD2. Germline V CDR1 and CDR2: WSHSY, SAAADI. The CDR3 is 15 residues long. The ends lost 6 bases at V and 0 bases at J; junction bases unmatched: 4.

Only one count was recorded for this clone. J is TRBJ2-1 and V is TRBV5-1; 13 bases align to TRBD2. CDR3 size: 20 residues. With 4 bases clipped from V and 3 bases from J, the junction kept 16 bases outside the gene matches. Germline values: CDR1 SGHRS, CDR2 YFSETQ. CDR3 sequence reads: CASSPAPGLAGSIGYNEQFF. The CDR3 region has the DNA TGCGCCAGCAGCCCGGCCCCGGGACTAGCGGGATCGATCGGCTACAATGAGCAGTTCTTC.

V gene TRBV10-1 combines with J gene TRBJ2-2; 7 bases fit TRBD1. The germline V gene has CDR1 WNHNN and CDR2 SYGVQD (reference sequence). Trimming cost V 7 bases and J 0 bases; bases outside gene matches: 2. The CDR3 contains 14 residues. The CDR3: CASNGQANTGELFF. The CDR3 coding sequence is TGCGCCAGCAACGGACAGGCGAACACCGGGGAGCTGTTTTTT.

The chain carries TRBV5-4 and TRBJ2-2, with D tentatively TRBD2 (6 bases). Trimming left V 0 bases short and J 5 bases short, with 11 bases between. Germline loops: CDR1 SGHNT, CDR2 YYREEE (reference sequence). The CDR3 is 15 amino acids. CDR3 protein: CASSLGLDLTGELFF. As DNA, the CDR3 is TGTGCCAGCAGCTTGGGACTAGATCTAACCGGGGAGCTGTTTTTT.

The V gene is TRBV3-1 (or the pseudogene TRBV3-2), the J gene TRBJ1-2; TRBD1 might be the D (6 bases). The CDR3 has 15 residues. CDR1 is LGHDT, CDR2 YNNKEL, per germline (reference sequence). V was pared by 0 bases and J by 10 bases, with 18 bases between. DNA for the CDR3: TGTGCCAGCAGCCAAGATCTTAGGTACAGGGCGGACTACACCTTC. It yields the protein CASSQDLRYRADYTF.

The chain has TRBV9 and TRBJ1-6, with a tentative D call TRBD1 (5 bases). This CDR3 comprises 15 residues. V was pared by 0 bases and J by 8 bases, with 12 bases between. Germline CDR1 reads SGDLS; CDR2 reads YYNGEE. The CDR3 nucleotides read TGTGCCAGCAGCGTAGACCCCAGGGCTGATTCACCCCTCCACTTT. Its translation is CASSVDPRADSPLHF.

The chain is built from TRBV5-8 and TRBJ1-1, with D possibly being TRBD1 (6 bases). Per germline, CDR1 SGHTS and CDR2 YDEGEE. The CDR3 extends over 14 amino acids. V dropped 2 bases and J dropped 1 base, with 9 bases sitting between them. CDR3 loop: CASSFSDRNTEAFF. The CDR3 bases are TGTGCCAGCAGCTTTTCGGACAGGAACACTGAAGCTTTCTTT. Full variable domain (missing parts from reference TRBV5-8 and TRBJ1-1): EAGVTQSPTHLIKTRGQQATLRCSPISGHTSVYWYQQALGLGLQFLLWYDEGEERNRGNFPPRFSGRQFPNYSSELNVNALELEDSALYLCASSFSDRNTEAFFGQGTRLTVV.

Here the CDR3 reads CASSQGSTAGNTIYF. In nucleotides, the CDR3 is TGTGCCAGCAGCCAAGGGTCAACGGCTGGAAACACCATATATTTT. This sequence joins TRBV3-1 (or the pseudogene TRBV3-2) and TRBJ1-3, with no clear D. Between the trimmed V and J ends, which lost 1 base and 2 bases, there was a span of 9 bases. The CDR3 extends over 15 amino acids. The germline gives CDR1 LGHDT, CDR2 YNNKEL (reference sequence).

The chain is built from TRBV19 and TRBJ1-2; tentative D call: TRBD1 (5 bases). The length of the CDR3 is 14 residues. The germline V gene encodes CDR1 LNHDA and CDR2 SQIVND (reference sequence). Trimming cost V 7 bases and J 2 bases, with 14 bases left between them. CDR3 amino acids: CASKLTVDNYGYTF. In DNA form, the CDR3 reads TGTGCCAGTAAATTGACAGTTGACAACTATGGCTACACCTTC.